The clone carrying this TCR beta chain was seen repeatedly, ten times or more. Antigen unknown. The length of the CDR3 is 14 residues. Germline assignment: CDR1 PRHDT and CDR2 FYEKMQ (reference sequence). Trimming stripped 5 bases from V and 4 bases from J, with 13 bases between. One entry per CDR3 protein, called by TCRdb with MiXCR from the 5' RACE reads. This sample carries under 12,000 distinct CDR3 sequences, around 5.1% of them seen once, and the ten largest clones take roughly an eighth. The data were obtained in a study of spatial heterogeneity in lung cancer. Notes on the study in general: Tumor mutation count correlated with how many alpha and beta TCRs expanded intratumorally.

Time point given: sample taken at primary tumor resection. Sample: lung tumor tissue, taken at surgery. The source is a male donor with early-stage non-small cell lung cancer. The rearrangement links TRBV13 to TRBJ2-3; D is ambiguous. In DNA, the CDR3 is TGTGCCAGCAGCCCCCGCCTAGGACCAGATACGCAGTATTTT. Translation gives CASSPRLGPDTQYF.